A selection of T cell receptor beta chains follows, all from one sample in a study of PD-L1 blockade in urothelial cancer. The data were produced by immunoSEQ multiplex PCR, yet TCRdb's version contains in-frame clones alone and is incomplete. The data contain roughly 90,000 clones, around nine tenths of them seen just once; the ten biggest clones take up roughly a tenth. This specimen consisted of PBMCs, obtained around atezolizumab (anti-PD-L1) treatment. These receptors all come from a man aged 60-69 years with urothelial cancer. CDR3s leave out the opening cysteine and the closing phenylalanine or tryptophan. Each record gives: J gene, V gene, CDR3 length, CDR3 protein.

J: TRBJ2-1; V: TRBV7-9; length: 13; CDR3: ASSSTSGRQNEQF
J: TRBJ2-3; V: TRBV10-1; length: 14; CDR3: ASSGSGQSSTDTQY
J: TRBJ1-6; V: TRBV30; length: 16; CDR3: AWSVSSGGDRENSPLH
J: TRBJ2-3; V: TRBV2; length: 14; CDR3: ASSGSWSGGADTQY
J: TRBJ2-2; V: TRBV25-1; length: 15; CDR3: ASSGLLAGGVTGELF
J: TRBJ1-1; V: TRBV5-1; length: 12; CDR3: ASSWGGDGTEAF
J: TRBJ2-3; V: TRBV4-3; length: 13; CDR3: ASSPTVGAGDTQY
J: TRBJ1-1; V: TRBV5-8; length: 10; CDR3: ATEGGFTEAF
J: TRBJ2-7; V: TRBV6-1; length: 13; CDR3: ASSEVQGVTYEQY
J: TRBJ1-6; V: TRBV6-6; length: 14; CDR3: ASRRLSGQGNSPLH
J: TRBJ2-1; V: TRBV11-2; length: 13; CDR3: ASSLRQGRLNEQF
J: TRBJ2-7; V: TRBV2; length: 11; CDR3: ASGGGGVYEQY
J: TRBJ2-7; V: TRBV6-5; length: 10; CDR3: ASYTGTNEQY
J: TRBJ2-1; V: TRBV7-6; length: 14; CDR3: ASSLGVGRVADEQF
J: TRBJ2-7; V: TRBV30; length: 11; CDR3: AWTLEGGSEQY
J: TRBJ1-4; V: TRBV5-1; length: 12; CDR3: ASSVDRGGEKLF
J: TRBJ1-2; V: TRBV27; length: 11; CDR3: ASSFGQGSGYT
J: TRBJ2-5; V: TRBV28; length: 13; CDR3: ASSLWSSGEETQY
J: TRBJ2-1; V: TRBV30; length: 15; CDR3: AWSVQRTSGSYNEQF
J: TRBJ2-3; V: TRBV6-1; length: 12; CDR3: ASRVTGTTDTQY